Given below is one TCR beta chain in context. These data come from a study of blood T cell repertoires in COVID-19. For the study at large: Samples of COVID-19 (acute and convalescent) were obtained from the United States, Italy and Spain. The analysed material was cDNA or gDNA that came from T cells, B-cell-depleted T cells, or PBMCs.

Per the original methods: Counts of nucleated cells, estimated from reference gene primer amplification, were obtained. Using immunoSEQ multiplex PCR, the repertoire was profiled, and TCRdb retains in-frame clones only, with some absent. D and trimming come from the DNA, and the V and J calls and clone size come from that table. The data contain tens of thousands of clones, 85% to 90% of them singletons. CDR1 SGHNT and CDR2 YENEEA come from the germline V gene. V dropped 2 bases and J dropped 7; count of bases not matched to a gene: 8. This CDR3 has 15 amino acids. The source of this sequence is a man aged 55 to 70 with acute or convalescent COVID-19. The genes are TRBV11-3 and TRBJ2-7, with TRBD2 matching over 10 bases. The source material was peripheral blood. CDR3: CASSLLLAGANEQYF. CDR3 DNA sequence: TGTGCCAGCAGCTTACTCCTAGCGGGAGCCAATGAGCAGTACTTC. Full variable domain (missing parts from reference TRBV11-3 and TRBJ2-7): EAGVVQSPRYKIIEKKQPVAFWCNPISGHNTLYWYLQNLGQGPELLIRYENEEAVDDSQLPKDRFSAERLKGVDSTLKIQPAELGDSAVYLCASSLLLAGANEQYFGPGTRLTVT.